These T cell receptor beta chains were read from a single sample in a study of regulatory T cells in long-lasting Graves disease. TCRdb analysed the multiplex PCR reads with MiXCR anew, one entry per CDR3 protein. The top ten clones hold under 20% of a sample with about 620,000 distinct CDR3 sequences, around 15% of them seen once. This sample also belongs to another study, concerning T cells in Graves' hyperthyroidism and ophthalmopathy.

Sequenced here: peripheral blood mononuclear cells (PBMCs), sampled at new diagnosis, from a patient treated with antithyroid drugs. The receptors here all came from a young woman with Graves disease. CDR3s include the opening cysteine and the closing phenylalanine or tryptophan. D genes are given only for firm matches. Size is stated for part of the rows, as once, few or many counts, or as a class when the clone is expanded.

d_gene | j_gene | len | abundance | v_gene | CDR3aa | CDR3nt
TRBD1 | TRBJ1-4 | 18 | many | TRBV28 | CASSLVKTGPSTNEKLFF | TGTGCCAGCAGTTTAGTTAAGACAGGGCCTAGCACTAATGAAAAACTGTTTTTT
TRBD2 | TRBJ2-2 | 16 | NA | TRBV14 | CASSHFSGSNTGELFF | TGTGCCAGCAGCCATTTTAGCGGGAGCAACACCGGGGAGCTGTTTTTT
NA | TRBJ1-1 | 12 | many | TRBV6-2/TRBV6-3 | CASSGHATEAFF | TGTGCCAGCAGTGGCCACGCGACCGAAGCTTTCTTT
NA | TRBJ1-6 | 12 | medium-sized | TRBV12-3/TRBV12-4 | CASSFPGTPLHF | TGTGCCAGCAGTTTCCCGGGTACACCCCTCCACTTT
NA | TRBJ1-2 | 15 | many | TRBV20-1 | CSATLWEGSVDGYTF | TGCAGTGCTACCCTTTGGGAGGGATCGGTGGATGGCTACACCTTC
TRBD2 | TRBJ2-7 | 13 | few | TRBV5-1 | CASSGTTPYEQYF | TGCGCCAGCAGCGGGACTACCCCCTACGAGCAGTACTTC
TRBD2 | TRBJ2-6 | 19 | NA | TRBV28 | CASSSPAGGRLTGANVLTF | TGTGCCAGCAGTTCCCCTGCGGGCGGGAGGTTAACTGGGGCCAACGTCCTGACTTTC
NA | TRBJ2-5 | 16 | NA | TRBV4-1 | CASSQVGAWYKVTQYF | TGCGCCAGCAGCCAAGTTGGCGCATGGTACAAAGTGACCCAGTACTTC
TRBD2 | TRBJ2-7 | 15 | few | TRBV6-1 | CASKRLAGAGDEQYF | TGTGCCAGCAAGAGACTAGCGGGAGCCGGTGACGAGCAGTACTTC
TRBD1 | TRBJ1-6 | 14 | many | TRBV2 | CASSFDRANSPLHF | TGTGCCAGCAGTTTCGACAGGGCTAATTCACCCCTCCACTTT
TRBD1 | TRBJ1-5 | 16 | NA | TRBV2 | CASRGGITGGNQPQHF | TGTGCCAGCAGGGGGGGAATAACAGGGGGCAATCAGCCCCAGCATTTT
NA | TRBJ1-1 | 14 | NA | TRBV20-1 | CSARGGGANTEAFF | TGCAGTGCTAGAGGGGGCGGGGCGAACACTGAAGCTTTCTTT
TRBD1 | TRBJ1-2 | 15 | many | TRBV5-1 | CASSLAITGGDGYTF | TGCGCCAGCAGCTTGGCCATAACAGGGGGAGATGGCTACACCTTC
NA | TRBJ1-6 | 15 | many | TRBV20-1 | CSASLGGNYNSPLHF | TGCAGTGCTAGTCTCGGGGGAAACTATAATTCACCCCTCCACTTT
TRBD1 | TRBJ2-2 | 17 | few | TRBV12-3/TRBV12-4 | CASSPKPGQMNTGELFF | TGTGCCAGCAGTCCGAAACCGGGACAGATGAACACCGGGGAGCTGTTTTTT
NA | TRBJ2-3 | 14 | many | TRBV27 | CASSFRGNEGTQYF | TGTGCCAGCAGTTTCCGGGGTAACGAGGGTACGCAGTATTTT
NA | TRBJ2-3 | 13 | few | TRBV3-1 | CASSQVGADTQYF | TGTGCCAGCAGCCAAGTGGGTGCCGATACGCAGTATTTT
NA | TRBJ2-1 | 14 | NA | TRBV14 | CASSQGALAHREFF | TGTGCCAGCAGCCAAGGGGCCCTGGCACACCGTGAGTTCTTC
TRBD2 | TRBJ2-7 | 15 | few | TRBV11-2 | CASSARTSGSYEQYF | TGTGCCAGCAGCGCCAGGACTAGCGGTTCATACGAGCAGTACTTC
NA | TRBJ2-5 | 12 | many | TRBV6-1 | CASKGLQETQYF | TGTGCCAGCAAGGGACTCCAAGAGACCCAGTACTTC
TRBD1 | TRBJ1-1 | 14 | many | TRBV10-3 | CAISEGQANTEAFF | TGTGCCATCAGTGAAGGACAGGCGAACACTGAAGCTTTCTTT
NA | TRBJ2-4 | 17 | NA | TRBV7-2 | CASSSQYGRRTQNIQYF | TGTGCCAGCAGCTCTCAATACGGACGGAGAACTCAAAACATTCAGTACTTC
NA | TRBJ1-3 | 16 | few | TRBV9 | CASSVDRRDSGNTIYF | TGTGCCAGCAGCGTTGACCGGAGAGACTCTGGAAACACCATATATTTT
NA | TRBJ2-3 | 15 | few | TRBV5-1 | CASTSILGSENTQYF | TGCGCCAGCACGAGTATTCTAGGCTCCGAGAATACGCAGTATTTT
NA | TRBJ2-7 | 12 | many | TRBV7-8 | CASSQQGYEQYF | TGTGCCAGCAGTCAACAGGGCTACGAGCAGTACTTC
NA | TRBJ1-5 | 14 | NA | TRBV5-6 | CASRYRDGNQPQHF | TGTGCCAGCAGGTACCGGGACGGCAATCAGCCCCAGCATTTT
TRBD1 | TRBJ1-2 | 14 | many | TRBV12-3/TRBV12-4 | CASSWTGGIDGYTF | TGTGCCAGCAGTTGGACAGGGGGGATCGATGGCTACACCTTC
TRBD1 | TRBJ1-2 | 14 | many | TRBV28 | CASSQWGGGESYTF | TGTGCCAGCAGCCAGTGGGGAGGGGGCGAGAGCTACACCTTC
NA | TRBJ2-7 | 11 | many | TRBV24-1 | CATQGFGEQYF | TGTGCCACCCAGGGGTTCGGCGAGCAGTACTTC
NA | TRBJ2-1 | 18 | NA | TRBV19 | CASSGSPGGPSSYNEQFF | TGTGCCAGTAGTGGATCACCCGGGGGACCCAGCTCCTACAATGAGCAGTTCTTC
TRBD2 | TRBJ2-1 | 13 | few | TRBV7-3 | CASSGGGVNEQFF | TGTGCCAGCAGCGGGGGGGGGGTTAATGAGCAGTTCTTC
NA | TRBJ2-7 | 15 | few | TRBV7-9 | CASSPRGLISYEQYF | TGTGCCAGCAGCCCGCGGGGCCTTATCTCCTACGAGCAGTACTTC
NA | TRBJ1-5 | 15 | few | TRBV28 | CASVVGQAGVQPQHF | TGTGCCAGCGTGGTGGGGCAGGCGGGAGTTCAGCCCCAGCATTTT
TRBD2 | TRBJ2-3 | 17 | few | TRBV19 | CASSDGGLAEKRDTQYF | TGTGCCAGTAGTGATGGGGGACTAGCGGAAAAGCGAGATACGCAGTATTTT
NA | TRBJ1-4 | 10 | few | TRBV7-9 | CASSPVELFF | TGTGCCAGCAGCCCAGTGGAACTGTTTTTT
NA | TRBJ2-3 | 16 | NA | TRBV28 | CASNPQAETSTDTQYF | TGTGCCAGCAACCCTCAGGCGGAGACTAGCACAGATACGCAGTATTTT
TRBD1 | TRBJ2-3 | 17 | few | TRBV28 | CASSFTGTGVSFYLQYF | TGTGCCAGCAGTTTTACCGGGACAGGGGTTTCTTTTTATCTGCAGTATTTT
NA | TRBJ1-2 | 14 | many | TRBV20-1 | CSAATADPPYGYTF | TGCAGTGCTGCGACAGCCGACCCTCCGTATGGCTACACCTTC
NA | TRBJ2-5 | 12 | NA | TRBV20-1 | CSASQPPETQYF | TGCAGTGCTAGTCAGCCCCCAGAGACCCAGTACTTC
TRBD2 | TRBJ2-7 | 20 | few | TRBV27 | CASSSPPPTSGSFHSYEQYF | TGTGCCAGCAGTTCTCCCCCCCCGACTAGCGGGAGCTTCCACTCCTACGAGCAGTACTTC
NA | TRBJ1-3 | 17 | few | TRBV19 | CASSISLGPSSGNTIYF | TGTGCCAGTAGTATCTCCCTGGGGCCCAGCTCTGGAAACACCATATATTTT
TRBD1 | TRBJ2-7 | 15 | few | TRBV7-9 | CASSPGTGRTYEQYF | TGTGCCAGCAGCCCGGGGACAGGGCGAACCTACGAGCAGTACTTC
TRBD1 | TRBJ2-7 | 16 | NA | TRBV28 | CASSQPEGQGPYEQYF | TGTGCCAGCAGCCAGCCCGAGGGACAGGGGCCCTACGAGCAGTACTTC
NA | TRBJ1-6 | 16 | many | TRBV28 | CASSLAQGRHNSPLHF | TGTGCCAGCAGTTTGGCCCAAGGAAGACATAATTCACCCCTCCACTTT
TRBD1 | TRBJ1-2 | 16 | many | TRBV25-1 | CASSEATGTGPSGYTF | TGTGCCAGCAGTGAGGCCACCGGGACAGGGCCCTCTGGCTACACCTTC
NA | TRBJ1-2 | 11 | many | TRBV29-1 | CSGGNRDGYTF | TGCAGCGGGGGGAACAGGGACGGCTACACCTTC
NA | TRBJ2-7 | 12 | many | TRBV29-1 | CSEWWGAAEQYF | TGCAGCGAGTGGTGGGGGGCAGCGGAGCAGTACTTC
NA | TRBJ1-2 | 13 | many | TRBV6-1 | CASRAPDYYGYTF | TGTGCCAGCAGGGCCCCGGATTACTATGGCTACACCTTC
TRBD1 | TRBJ1-4 | 13 | many | TRBV28 | CASATGGREKLFF | TGTGCCAGTGCGACAGGGGGAAGGGAAAAACTGTTTTTT
NA | TRBJ2-7 | 15 | many | TRBV28 | CASSLGGIGVYEQYF | TGTGCCAGCAGTTTAGGCGGCATAGGTGTGTACGAGCAGTACTTC
TRBD1 | TRBJ2-1 | 16 | many | TRBV7-2 | CASSLEGTRGYNEQFF | TGTGCCAGCAGCTTAGAAGGGACCAGGGGGTACAATGAGCAGTTCTTC